Listed below are T cell receptor beta chains from one sample, sequenced in a study of blood T cell repertoires in COVID-19. Measured with immunoSEQ multiplex PCR; TCRdb has only the in-frame clones, and not every one. The sample lists roughly 100,000 clones, over 80% occurring once. The sample was peripheral blood. The receptors were gathered from an elderly woman with active or convalescent COVID-19. CDR3s include the opening cysteine and the closing phenylalanine or tryptophan. The D gene is left open where the match is weak. Clone sizes are given selectively: once, few, many, or a class where the clone is expanded.

clone size,V gene,D gene,J gene,CDR3 DNA,CDR3 protein
once,TRBV6-5,TRBD1,TRBJ2-1,TGTGCCAGCAGTTACTCGGACAGGGCGGGGAGTGAGCAGTTCTTC,CASSYSDRAGSEQFF
NA,TRBV19,NA,TRBJ1-4,TGTGCCAGTAGCCCCCTCGGTGAAAAACTGTTTTTT,CASSPLGEKLFF
NA,TRBV3-1/TRBV3-2,NA,TRBJ2-5,TGTGCCAGCAGCCAAGGGGGCGACGGGACCCAGTACTTC,CASSQGGDGTQYF
NA,TRBV12-5,NA,TRBJ1-6,TGTGCTAGTGGTTTGGTATTAGGACAGCAGAATAATTCACCCCTCCACTTT,CASGLVLGQQNNSPLHF
once,TRBV4-2,TRBD1,TRBJ1-5,TGTGCCAGCAGCCAAGATCGGGACAGGGTGGACAATCAGCCCCAGCATTTT,CASSQDRDRVDNQPQHF
few,TRBV6-1,TRBD1,TRBJ2-7,TGTGCCAGCAGTGAGGGACAGGGATCCTACGAGCAGTACTTC,CASSEGQGSYEQYF
NA,TRBV6-2/TRBV6-3,TRBD2,TRBJ2-1,TGTGCCAGCAGTCAGACTAGCGGGGGTAATGAGCAGTTCTTC,CASSQTSGGNEQFF
NA,TRBV7-2,TRBD1,TRBJ2-1,TGTGCCAGCAGCCCAGGGGTAGGGGGCTATGAGCAGTTCTTC,CASSPGVGGYEQFF
NA,TRBV5-1,TRBD2,TRBJ2-1,TGCGCCAGCAGGTTGGAGGGAGGGTCCTACAATGAGCAGTTCTTC,CASRLEGGSYNEQFF
NA,TRBV21-1,NA,TRBJ1-3,TGTGCCAGCAGCAAACACACGGTGCGGGGGGCCTCTGGAAACACCATATATTTT,CASSKHTVRGASGNTIYF
NA,TRBV29-1,NA,TRBJ2-5,TGCAGCGTTGACCCACGGGGAGAGAAGACCCAGTACTTC,CSVDPRGEKTQYF
NA,TRBV7-2,NA,TRBJ1-2,TGTGCCAGCAGCTTAGCTAAAGCCTTTAACTATGGCTACACCTTC,CASSLAKAFNYGYTF
NA,TRBV30,TRBD2,TRBJ2-1,TGTGCCTGGAAAAGCGGGAGGGGTTACAATGAGCAGTTCTTC,CAWKSGRGYNEQFF
once,TRBV7-2,NA,TRBJ2-5,TGTGCCAGCACCCCTCAGGCGGGGCGGGAAGAGACCCAGTACTTC,CASTPQAGREETQYF
NA,TRBV15,TRBD2,TRBJ2-6,TGTGCCACTGGGACTAGCGTTAAAGCTGGGGCCAACGTCCTGACTTTC,CATGTSVKAGANVLTF
few,TRBV30,NA,TRBJ1-5,TGTGCCTGGAGTGCACCGGGAGACAATCAGCCCCAGCATTTT,CAWSAPGDNQPQHF
NA,TRBV7-8,TRBD2,TRBJ2-1,TGTGCCAGCAGCTCCCGGGCTAGCGGGAGGGCTCAGTTCTTC,CASSSRASGRAQFF
NA,TRBV5-6,NA,TRBJ1-4,TGTGCCAGCAGCTTGGGTGGGGCGGCAACTAATGAAAAACTGTTTTTT,CASSLGGAATNEKLFF
NA,TRBV5-5,TRBD1,TRBJ1-2,TGTGCCAGCAGCCTTGGACAGGGAAGGGACTATGGCTACACCTTC,CASSLGQGRDYGYTF
NA,TRBV30,TRBD2,TRBJ2-3,TGTGCCTGCAGGACTAGCGGGGGGGTTACTGCCACAGATACGCAGTATTTT,CACRTSGGVTATDTQYF
once,TRBV6-5,NA,TRBJ1-1,TGTGCCAGCAGTTACTCGTCGGGGAGGAGCACTGAAGCTTTCTTT,CASSYSSGRSTEAFF
NA,TRBV12-3/TRBV12-4,NA,TRBJ1-1,TGTGCCAGCAACTTGGGGGGGCGGACTGAAGCTTTCTTT,CASNLGGRTEAFF
NA,TRBV5-1,TRBD1,TRBJ2-3,TGCGCCAGCAGCTTGGACGGGACAGGGGCCACAGATACGCAGTATTTT,CASSLDGTGATDTQYF
NA,TRBV7-6,NA,TRBJ1-1,TGTGCCAGCAGCCAGCTGGGGGGAGAAGCTTTCTTT,CASSQLGGEAFF
NA,TRBV4-2,NA,TRBJ1-5,TGTGCCAGCAGCCAACAAGGACAAAATCTTCGGCCCCAGCATTTT,CASSQQGQNLRPQHF
few,TRBV7-2,TRBD1,TRBJ2-7,TGTGCCAGCAGCGCGGGCGTGACAGGGATCGAGCAGTACTTC,CASSAGVTGIEQYF
NA,TRBV19,NA,TRBJ1-6,TGTGCCAGTAGTATAAATATCTTCGGTAGCTCCTATAATTCACCCCTCCACTTT,CASSINIFGSSYNSPLHF
NA,TRBV7-9,TRBD1,TRBJ2-2,TGTGCCAGCAGCCTAGAGACAGGGGTAACCGGGGAGCTGTTTTTT,CASSLETGVTGELFF
NA,TRBV30,NA,TRBJ1-1,TGTGCCTGGAGTAGCGGGTATAGGACGGCTGAAGCTTTCTTT,CAWSSGYRTAEAFF
NA,TRBV4-2,NA,TRBJ2-1,TGTGCCAGCAGCCAAGATCCAACCTACAATGAGCAGTTCTTC,CASSQDPTYNEQFF
NA,TRBV6-2/TRBV6-3,TRBD2,TRBJ2-7,TGTGCCAGCAGTTACGGTAGCGGGATCACCTACGAGCAGTACTTC,CASSYGSGITYEQYF
few,TRBV2,NA,TRBJ1-5,TGTGCCAGCAGCCTACAGGTTAGCAATCAGCCCCAGCATTTT,CASSLQVSNQPQHF
NA,TRBV30,TRBD1,TRBJ1-1,TGTGCTACAGGGGGGTTTACTGAAGCTTTCTTT,CATGGFTEAFF
once,TRBV7-2,TRBD2,TRBJ2-3,TGTGCCAGCAGGCTATCTAGCGGTGGCACAGATACGCAGTATTTT,CASRLSSGGTDTQYF
once,TRBV7-3,TRBD2,TRBJ2-3,TGTGCCAGCAGCTTTAGGGCTAGCGGGGGGGATACAGATACGCAGTATTTT,CASSFRASGGDTDTQYF
NA,TRBV11-3,NA,TRBJ1-1,TGTGCCAGCAGCCGGAGGGGAAACACTGAAGCTTTCTTT,CASSRRGNTEAFF
NA,TRBV15,NA,TRBJ1-2,TGTGCCACCAGCAGAGATCATTTAGATTCTGGCTACACCTTC,CATSRDHLDSGYTF
NA,TRBV11-2,NA,TRBJ1-1,TGTGCCAGCAGCTTACTGCCGGGGGACACTGAAGCTTTCTTT,CASSLLPGDTEAFF
NA,TRBV18,NA,TRBJ2-7,TGTGCCAGCTCACCGGCCAGCTCCTACGAGCAGTACTTC,CASSPASSYEQYF
NA,TRBV27,NA,TRBJ2-7,TGTGCCAGCAGTTTAAACCCAAATACAGGGATCTCCTACGAGCAGTACTTC,CASSLNPNTGISYEQYF
NA,TRBV30,NA,TRBJ2-5,TGTGCCTGGAGTGTAGGGGGTTCGGAGACCCAGTACTTC,CAWSVGGSETQYF
NA,TRBV19,NA,TRBJ1-4,TGTGCCAGTAGACCTCCCCCTTCGGGGGACCCTAATGAAAAACTGTTTTTT,CASRPPPSGDPNEKLFF
NA,TRBV20-1,NA,TRBJ2-1,TGCAGTGCTAGCTCTAGCGCTGAGCAGTTCTTC,CSASSSAEQFF
NA,TRBV10-3,TRBD2,TRBJ2-3,TGTGCCATCAGTGGCCCTAGCGGCGGGAGGGCGGCAGATACGCAGTATTTT,CAISGPSGGRAADTQYF
NA,TRBV5-1,TRBD1,TRBJ1-3,TGCGCCAGCAGCCCACAGGGGGCCGAGGGAAACACCATATATTTT,CASSPQGAEGNTIYF